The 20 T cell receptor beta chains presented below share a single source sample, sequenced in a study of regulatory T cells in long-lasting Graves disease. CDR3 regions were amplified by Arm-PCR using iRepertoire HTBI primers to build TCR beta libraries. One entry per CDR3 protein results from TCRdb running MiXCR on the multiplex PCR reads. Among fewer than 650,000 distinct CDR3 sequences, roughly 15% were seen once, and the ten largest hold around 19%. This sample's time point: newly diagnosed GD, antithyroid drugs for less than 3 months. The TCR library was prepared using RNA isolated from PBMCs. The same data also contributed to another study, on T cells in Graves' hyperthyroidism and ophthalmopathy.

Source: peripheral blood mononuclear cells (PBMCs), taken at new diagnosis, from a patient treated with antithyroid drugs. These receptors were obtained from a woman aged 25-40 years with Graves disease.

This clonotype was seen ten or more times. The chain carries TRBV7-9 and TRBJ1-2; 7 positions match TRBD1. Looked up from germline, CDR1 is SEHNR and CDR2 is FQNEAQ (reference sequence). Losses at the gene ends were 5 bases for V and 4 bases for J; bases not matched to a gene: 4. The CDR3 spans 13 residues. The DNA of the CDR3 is TGTGCCAGCAGCAGACAGGGCCTCTATGGCTACACCTTC. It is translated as CASSRQGLYGYTF.

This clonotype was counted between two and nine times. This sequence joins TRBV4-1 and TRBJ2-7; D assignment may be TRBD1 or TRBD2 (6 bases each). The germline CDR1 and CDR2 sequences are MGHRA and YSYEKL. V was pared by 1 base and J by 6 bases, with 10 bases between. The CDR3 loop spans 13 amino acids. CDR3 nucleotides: TGCGCCAGCAGCCAAGTTGGGGGGCTCGAGCAGTACTTC. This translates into CASSQVGGLEQYF.

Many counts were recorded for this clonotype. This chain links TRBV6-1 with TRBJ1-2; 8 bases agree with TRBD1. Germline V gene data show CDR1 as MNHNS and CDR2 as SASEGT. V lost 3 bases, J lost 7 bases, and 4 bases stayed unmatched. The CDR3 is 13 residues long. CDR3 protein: CASSDRGLGGYTF. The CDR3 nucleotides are TGTGCCAGCAGTGACAGGGGGCTCGGTGGCTACACCTTC.

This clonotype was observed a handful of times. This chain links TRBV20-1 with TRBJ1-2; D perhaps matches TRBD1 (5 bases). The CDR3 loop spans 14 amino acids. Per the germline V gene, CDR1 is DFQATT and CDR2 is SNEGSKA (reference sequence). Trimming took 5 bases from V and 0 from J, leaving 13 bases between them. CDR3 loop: CSAPGTKTNYGYTF. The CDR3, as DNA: TGCAGTGCTCCCGGGACGAAAACTAACTATGGCTACACCTTC.

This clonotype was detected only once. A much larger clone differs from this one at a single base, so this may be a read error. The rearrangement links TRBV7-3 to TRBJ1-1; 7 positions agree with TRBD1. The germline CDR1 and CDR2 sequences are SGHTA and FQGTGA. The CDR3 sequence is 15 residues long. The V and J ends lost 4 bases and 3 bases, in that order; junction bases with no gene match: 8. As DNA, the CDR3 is TGTGCCAGCAGCTCAGGCGGGACAGTAGACACTGAAGCTTTCTTT. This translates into CASSSGGTVDTEAFF.

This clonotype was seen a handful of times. CDR3 bases: TGTGCCAGCGGATGGCAGGGGGCTAACGAGCAGTACTTC. Translating gives CASGWQGANEQYF. The chain has TRBV3-1 and TRBJ2-7; 8 nucleotides agree with TRBD1. CDR1 is LGHDT, CDR2 YNNKEL, per germline (reference sequence). The trim removed 8 bases at V and 5 bases at J, leaving 8 bases unmatched. The CDR3 runs 13 residues.

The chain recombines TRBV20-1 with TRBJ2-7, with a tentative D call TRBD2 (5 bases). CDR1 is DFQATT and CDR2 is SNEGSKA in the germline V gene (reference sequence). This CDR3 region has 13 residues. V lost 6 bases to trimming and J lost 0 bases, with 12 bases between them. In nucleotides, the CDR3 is TGCAGTGCCGGTGGGAGAAGCTCCTACGAGCAGTACTTC. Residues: CSAGGRSSYEQYF.

The CDR3 sequence: CASSPARGNNYGYTF. Written as DNA, the CDR3 is TGTGCCAGCAGCCCGGCTCGGGGGAACAACTATGGCTACACCTTC. The gene calls are TRBV7-3 and TRBJ1-2, with D possibly TRBD1 on 5 matching bases. CDR3 length: 15 residues. Per the germline V gene, CDR1 is SGHTA and CDR2 is FQGTGA. V lost 5 bases and J lost 2, with 15 bases in between.

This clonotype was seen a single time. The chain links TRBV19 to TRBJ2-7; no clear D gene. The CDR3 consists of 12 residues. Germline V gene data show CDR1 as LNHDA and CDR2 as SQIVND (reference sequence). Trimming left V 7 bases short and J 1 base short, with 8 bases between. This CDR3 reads CASIGESYEQYF. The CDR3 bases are TGTGCCAGTATAGGAGAGTCCTACGAGCAGTACTTC.

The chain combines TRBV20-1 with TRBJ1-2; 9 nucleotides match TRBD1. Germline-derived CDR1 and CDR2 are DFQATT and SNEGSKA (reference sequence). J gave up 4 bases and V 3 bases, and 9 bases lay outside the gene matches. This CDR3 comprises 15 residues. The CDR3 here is CSASGSGTGSYGYTF. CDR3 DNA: TGCAGTGCTAGCGGTTCCGGGACAGGGAGCTATGGCTACACCTTC.

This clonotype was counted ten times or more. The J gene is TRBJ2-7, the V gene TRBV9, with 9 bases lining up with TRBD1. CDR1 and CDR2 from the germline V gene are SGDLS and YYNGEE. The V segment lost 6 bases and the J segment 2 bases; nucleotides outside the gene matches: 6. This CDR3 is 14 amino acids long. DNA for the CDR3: TGTGCCAGCACCCGGACAGGGGCCACCTACGAGCAGTACTTC. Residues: CASTRTGATYEQYF.

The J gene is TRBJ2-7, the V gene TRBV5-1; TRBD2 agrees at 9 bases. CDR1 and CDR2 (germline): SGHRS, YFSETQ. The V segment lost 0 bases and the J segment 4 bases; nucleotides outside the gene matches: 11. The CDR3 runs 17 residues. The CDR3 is CASSLAPLPREGYEQYF. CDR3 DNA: TGCGCCAGCAGCTTGGCCCCACTTCCGCGGGAGGGATACGAGCAGTACTTC.

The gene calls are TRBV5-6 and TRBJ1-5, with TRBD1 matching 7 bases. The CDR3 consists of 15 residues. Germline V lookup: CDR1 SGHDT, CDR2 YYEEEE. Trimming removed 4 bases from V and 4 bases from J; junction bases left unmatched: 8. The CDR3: CASSRWDSANQPQHF. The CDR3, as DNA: TGTGCCAGCAGCCGGTGGGACAGCGCTAATCAGCCCCAGCATTTT.

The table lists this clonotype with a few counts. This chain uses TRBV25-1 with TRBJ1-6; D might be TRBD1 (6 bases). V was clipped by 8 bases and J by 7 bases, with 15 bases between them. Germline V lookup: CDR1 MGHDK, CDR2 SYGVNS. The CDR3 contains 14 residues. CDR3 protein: CASRTRGLNSPLHF. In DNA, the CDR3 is TGTGCCAGCCGTACCAGGGGACTAAATTCACCCCTCCACTTT.

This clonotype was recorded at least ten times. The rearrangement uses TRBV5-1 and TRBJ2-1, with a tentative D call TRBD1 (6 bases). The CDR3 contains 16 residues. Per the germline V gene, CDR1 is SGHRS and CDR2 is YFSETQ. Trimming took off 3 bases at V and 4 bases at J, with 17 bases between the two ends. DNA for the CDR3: TGCGCCAGCAGCTCGGTCTACCAAGGGGGTTACAATGAGCAGTTCTTC. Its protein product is CASSSVYQGGYNEQFF. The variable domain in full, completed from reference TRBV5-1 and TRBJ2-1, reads KAGVTQTPRYLIKTRGQQVTLSCSPISGHRSVSWYQQTPGQGLQFLFEYFSETQRNKGNFPGRFSGRQFSNSRSEMNVSTLELGDSALYLCASSSVYQGGYNEQFFGPGTRLTVL.

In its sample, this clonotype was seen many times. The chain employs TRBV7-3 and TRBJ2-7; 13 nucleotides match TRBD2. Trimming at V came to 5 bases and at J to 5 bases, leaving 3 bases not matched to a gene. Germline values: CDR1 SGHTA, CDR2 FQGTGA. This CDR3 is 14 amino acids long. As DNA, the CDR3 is TGTGCCAGCAGCCACGGGACTAGCGGGAACGAGCAGTACTTC. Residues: CASSHGTSGNEQYF.

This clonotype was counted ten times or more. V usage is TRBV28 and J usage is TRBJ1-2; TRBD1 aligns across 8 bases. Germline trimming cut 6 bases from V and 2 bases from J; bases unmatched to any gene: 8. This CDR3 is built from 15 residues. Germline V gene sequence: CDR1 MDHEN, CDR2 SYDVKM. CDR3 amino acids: CASSQSWTGNYGYTF. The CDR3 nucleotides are TGTGCCAGCAGCCAGAGTTGGACAGGGAACTATGGCTACACCTTC.

The CDR3 region has the DNA TGTGCCAGCAGTTACTCGACGATTGGGAGGGGCCATGAGCAGTTCTTC. Translating gives CASSYSTIGRGHEQFF. The rearrangement uses TRBV6-6 and TRBJ2-3, with 7 bases that match TRBD2. Matching the DNA end better, TRBJ2-1 makes the J call doubtful. Germline CDR1 reads MNHNY; CDR2 reads SVGAGI (reference sequence). CDR3 length: 16 residues.

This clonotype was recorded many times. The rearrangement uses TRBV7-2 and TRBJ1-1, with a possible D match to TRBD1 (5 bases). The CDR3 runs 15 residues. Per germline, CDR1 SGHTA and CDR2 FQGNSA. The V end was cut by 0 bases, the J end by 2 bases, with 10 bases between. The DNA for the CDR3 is TGTGCCAGCAGCTTAGCCGGGGGGGTTAACACTGAAGCTTTCTTT. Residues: CASSLAGGVNTEAFF.

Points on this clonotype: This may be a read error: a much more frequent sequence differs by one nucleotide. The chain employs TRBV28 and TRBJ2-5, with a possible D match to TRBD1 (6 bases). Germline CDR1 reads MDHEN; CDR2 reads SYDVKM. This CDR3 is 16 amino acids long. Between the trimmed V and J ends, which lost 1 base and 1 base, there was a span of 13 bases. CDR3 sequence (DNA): TGTGCCAGCAGTTTATCAGGGGTTAGGATCCAAGAGACCCAGTACTTC. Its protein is CASSLSGVRIQETQYF.